The 22 T cell receptor beta chains in this list originate from one sample, sequenced in a study of vaccination and CD4 T cells after COVID-19. Treatment here: approximately 9-day PBMC culture with coronavirus spike peptide pools or control peptides (ViraFEST assay). These receptors have no known antigen. The Oncomine TCR Beta short-read assay was what sequenced the DNA obtained from cultured CD4+ T cells. TCRdb itself ran the PCR reads through MiXCR, one entry per CDR3 protein. Among 10,000 or so distinct CDR3 sequences listed, around three fifths were seen once. Source material: CD4+ T cells from blood, cultured in vitro. These receptors all stem from a human donor who had recovered from COVID-19.

V is TRBV10-3 and J is TRBJ1-2; tentatively, D is TRBD1 (5 bases). V was shortened by 7 bases and J by 3 bases, with 12 bases between the two germline ends. Germline V gene sequence: CDR1 ENHRY, CDR2 SYGVKD. This CDR3 is 13 amino acids long. This chain's CDR3 is CAIKQIRDYGYTF. The DNA for the CDR3 is TGTGCCATCAAGCAGATCAGGGACTATGGCTACACCTTC.

The chain couples TRBV30 to TRBJ1-2; no reliable D call. CDR1 and CDR2 from the germline V gene are GTSNPN and SVGIG (reference sequence). The V and J ends lost 0 bases and 4 bases respectively, with 12 bases between them. The CDR3 consists of 14 residues. The CDR3 DNA follows: TGTGCCTGGAGTGTGACTGGGGATGGCTATGGCTACACCTTC. As protein: CAWSVTGDGYGYTF.

The CDR3 region is CASSLRGGTTETQYF. The DNA of the CDR3 is TGTGCCAGCAGCTTAAGAGGGGGGACTACAGAGACCCAGTACTTC. The rearrangement uses TRBV7-2 and TRBJ2-5; possibly TRBD2 for D (7 bases). V was cut by 2 bases and J by 4 bases, with 14 bases left in between. Germline loops: CDR1 SGHTA, CDR2 FQGNSA. The CDR3 has 15 amino acids.

This clonotype is labeled large (0.1 to 1%). The rearrangement uses TRBV27 and TRBJ2-3; D may be TRBD1 (6 bases). The CDR3 spans 14 residues. Trimming took 3 bases from V and 6 from J, leaving 13 bases between them. Germline CDR1 reads MNHEY; CDR2 reads SMNVEV (reference sequence). CDR3 sequence (DNA): TGTGCCAGCAGTTTGACCAGGGGTTACGATACGCAGTATTTT. Translation: CASSLTRGYDTQYF.

J is TRBJ2-2 and V is TRBV5-1; unclear D gene. V lost 1 base, J lost 5 bases, and 12 bases lay in between. Germline values: CDR1 SGHRS, CDR2 YFSETQ. The CDR3 is 15 amino acids. CDR3 nucleotide sequence: TGCGCCAGCAGCTTGATGCAGGATAGAACCGGGGAGCTGTTTTTT. This encodes CASSLMQDRTGELFF.

V usage is TRBV12-3 or TRBV12-4 and J usage is TRBJ1-1; D not resolved. This CDR3 spans 12 amino acids. Trimming removed 3 bases from V and 5 bases from J, with 7 bases in between. CDR3 loop: CASSLFGTEAFF. CDR3 DNA: TGTGCCAGCAGTTTGTTTGGGACTGAAGCTTTCTTT.

In DNA, the CDR3 is TGTGCCAGCAGCTTAGTGGGGGCAGGGAGCGAGCAGTACTTC. Translating gives CASSLVGAGSEQYF. The gene calls are TRBV7-9 and TRBJ2-7, with a tentative D call TRBD1 (6 bases). Trimming cost V 1 base and J 6 bases, with 13 bases left between them. In germline, CDR1 is SEHNR, CDR2 FQNEAQ (reference sequence). This CDR3 is built from 14 residues. Complete variable domain (other parts from reference TRBV7-9 and TRBJ2-7): DTGVSQNPRHKITKRGQNVTFRCDPISEHNRLYWYRQTLGQGPEFLTYFQNEAQLEKSRLLSDRFSAERPKGSFSTLEIQRTEQGDSAMYLCASSLVGAGSEQYFGPGTRLTVT.

The rearrangement uses TRBV5-1 and TRBJ1-5; 8 bases align to TRBD1. Unmatched junction bases numbered 6, after V lost 5 bases and J lost 5 bases. The CDR3 sequence is 14 residues long. Germline CDR1 reads SGHRS; CDR2 reads YFSETQ. CDR3 coding DNA: TGCGCCAGCAGTATCGGACAGGGCGATCAGCCCCAGCATTTT. Amino acids: CASSIGQGDQPQHF.

The V gene is TRBV12-3 or TRBV12-4, the J gene TRBJ2-1; 11 bases agree with TRBD2. The CDR3 extends over 15 amino acids. V dropped 6 bases and J dropped 6; count of bases not matched to a gene: 7. The CDR3: CASSQIAGGLNEQFF. In nucleotides, the CDR3 is TGTGCCAGCAGCCAAATAGCGGGGGGGCTCAATGAGCAGTTCTTC.

This clonotype was seen a few times. The chain recombines TRBV19 with TRBJ1-5; TRBD1 matches at 10 bases. In germline, CDR1 is LNHDA, CDR2 SQIVND (reference sequence). The CDR3 is made up of 15 amino acids. Trimming took 6 bases from V and 2 from J; bases not matched to a gene: 4. CDR3 bases: TGTGCCAGTAGGACCGGGACAGGGGGCAATCAGCCCCAGCATTTT. Its translation is CASRTGTGGNQPQHF.

To note about this clonotype: The conserved phenylalanine or tryptophan normally closing the CDR3 is absent here, so this likely arose from a read error. The V call is TRBV19, the J call TRBJ1-5, with D uncertain. Germline CDR1 LNHDA, CDR2 SQIVND (reference sequence). The CDR3 loop spans 14 amino acids. Trimming took 3 bases from V and 7 from J, leaving 13 bases between them. For the CDR3, the DNA is TGTGCCAGTAGTATTAGAGGACTGGGCCAGCCCCAGCATTCT. It yields the protein CASSIRGLGQPQHS.

This clonotype was counted between two and nine times. The chain carries TRBV20-1 and TRBJ1-5, with a weak D call TRBD1 (6 bases). The CDR3 totals 16 residues. Germline V gives CDR1 DFQATT, CDR2 SNEGSKA (reference sequence). V lost 1 base and J 0 bases, leaving 13 bases between the germline ends. The CDR3 DNA sequence: TGCAGTGCTAGAGTAGCGGGGGCGGTTAGCAATCAGCCCCAGCATTTT. This translates into CSARVAGAVSNQPQHF.

About this clonotype itself: One junction end does not reproduce the germline sequence, and a read error may be involved. V and J are TRBV15 and TRBJ1-1; D remains unclear. CDR1 and CDR2 (germline): LNHNV, YYDKDF (reference sequence). The CDR3 is 14 amino acids. The CDR3 DNA sequence: TGTGCCACCAGCAGGCCGGACCCTAACACCGAAGCTTTCTTT. This encodes CATSRPDPNTEAFF. The full variable domain, rest sourced from reference TRBV15 and TRBJ1-1, is DAMVIQNPRYQVTQFGKPVTLSCSQTLNHNVMYWYQQKSSQAPKLLFHYYDKDFNNEADTPDNFQSRRPNTSFCFLDIRSPGLGDTAMYLCATSRPDPNTEAFFGQGTRLTVV.

V gene TRBV4-2 combines with J gene TRBJ1-1; D not certain. The V gene lost 0 bases and the J gene lost 5 bases, with 7 bases spanning the gap. This CDR3 contains 13 residues. Germline CDR1 LGHNA, CDR2 YNFKEQ. The CDR3: CASSQDRWTEAFF. The CDR3 nucleotides are TGTGCCAGCAGCCAAGATAGGTGGACTGAAGCTTTCTTT.

The chain links TRBV6-1 to TRBJ1-6, with 7 bases fitting TRBD1. CDR3 length equals 16 residues. Germline V gives CDR1 MNHNS, CDR2 SASEGT. J gave up 8 bases and V 6 bases, and 13 bases lay outside the gene matches. The CDR3 coding sequence is TGTGCCAGCAGGGACCAAGGCAGGGGGAAGGATTCACCCCTCCACTTT. Translated: CASRDQGRGKDSPLHF.

V and J are TRBV6-2 or TRBV6-3 and TRBJ2-7; D might be TRBD1 (6 bases). The length of the CDR3 is 14 residues. Germline CDR1 is MNHEY and CDR2 is SVGEGT. With 2 bases removed from V and 0 bases from J, the gap between germline ends came to 8 bases. CDR3: CASSYGQPSYEQYF. CDR3 DNA: TGTGCCAGCAGTTACGGACAGCCCTCCTACGAGCAGTACTTC.

For this clonotype: In this CDR3 the conserved last residue, phenylalanine or tryptophan, is missing, so a read error is likely. The rearrangement joins TRBV20-1 to TRBJ1-5, with 9 bases matching TRBD1. After removal of 6 bases from V and 4 bases from J, the junction contained 7 bases not matched to a gene. Germline-derived CDR1 and CDR2 are DFQATT and SNEGSKA (reference sequence). This CDR3 has 14 amino acids. The CDR3 bases are TGCAGTGCAACCGGGACAGGGATTAATCAGCCCCAGCATCTT. Amino acid sequence: CSATGTGINQPQHL.

This chain connects TRBV10-3 to TRBJ2-7, with D perhaps matching TRBD1 (6 bases). The CDR3 contains 14 residues. V lost 6 bases and J 6 bases, leaving 18 bases between the germline ends. Germline CDR1 is ENHRY and CDR2 is SYGVKD. CDR3 amino acids: CAIRPSGETGEQYF. In nucleotides, the CDR3 is TGTGCCATCAGGCCCTCAGGGGAGACAGGCGAGCAGTACTTC.

The chain joins TRBV19 to TRBJ1-5; weak D call: TRBD1 (6 bases). Trimming cost V 6 bases and J 6 bases, with 12 bases left between them. The germline CDR1 and CDR2 sequences are LNHDA and SQIVND (reference sequence). The CDR3 is 13 amino acids. The CDR3 spells CASRGGQSQPQHF. The CDR3 nucleotides are TGTGCCAGTAGGGGGGGGCAAAGTCAGCCCCAGCATTTT.

The CDR3 region is CASSLSAGGPETQYF. The CDR3 coding sequence is TGTGCCAGCAGCCTCTCTGCGGGGGGGCCTGAGACCCAGTACTTC. The genes are TRBV4-2 and TRBJ2-5; 9 bases line up with TRBD2. Looked up from germline, CDR1 is LGHNA and CDR2 is YNFKEQ. V lost 4 bases and J lost 5; bases outside the gene matches: 8. This CDR3 spans 15 amino acids.

V is TRBV12-3 or TRBV12-4 and J is TRBJ1-3; 11 positions match TRBD1. After removal of 6 bases from V and 2 bases from J, the junction contained 3 bases not matched to a gene. The CDR3 sequence is 15 residues long. The chain's CDR3 is CASRGQGAPGNTIYF. The CDR3 DNA reads TGTGCCAGCAGAGGACAGGGGGCGCCTGGAAACACCATATATTTT.

The chain recombines TRBV12-3 or TRBV12-4 with TRBJ2-5; tentative D call: TRBD1 (6 bases). Between the trimmed V and J ends, which lost 1 base and 0 bases, there was a span of 15 bases. The CDR3 covers 17 residues. The CDR3 is CASSLEQGIMHQETQYF. The CDR3 nucleotides are TGTGCCAGCAGTTTAGAGCAGGGGATAATGCACCAAGAGACCCAGTACTTC.